The text below deals with one TCR beta chain. Its antigen is not known. Produced via immunoSEQ multiplex PCR; TCRdb's table is partial and in-frame only. The sample holds around 240,000 clones, 90% seen once. J lost 5 bases, V lost 1 base, and 17 bases had no gene match. This CDR3 has 20 residues. In germline, CDR1 is MNHNS, CDR2 SASEGT. This record belongs to a study of cytomegalovirus exposure and HLA in healthy donors. Study-wide points: The authors enumerated 150 to 200 TCR beta chains as linked to cytomegalovirus. The tendency of first-cohort TCR clusters to co-occur in the approximately 120 validation repertoires was identified by a subsequent analysis.

The sequence derives from a woman younger than 30 in good health and CMV-seronegative. The V and J genes are TRBV6-1 and TRBJ2-7; 13 positions match TRBD2. The sequencing input was PBMCs. Here the CDR3 DNA reads TGTGCCAGCAGTGAAGGGGGTAATATTGGACTAGCGGGGGCCGAGGACGAGCAGTACGTC. It is translated as CASSEGGNIGLAGAEDEQYV.